This TCR beta chain was profiled in a study of cytomegalovirus exposure and HLA in healthy donors. The overall study: Earlier, about 179 million T cells were analyzed, and some 120 million unique TCR beta sequences were found among them. Study-level results: Sequencing depth across donors, presence/absence analyses assumed, was roughly uniform. The study listed under 200 cytomegalovirus-associated TCR beta chains.

In the case of this clone: Its target is not known.

PCR involved 60 Vbeta and 13 Jbeta primers. Here immunoSEQ multiplex PCR was the method, and the copy in TCRdb shows in-frame clones only, minus some. The table includes under 150,000 clones, approximately 81% detected once. The germline gives CDR1 SGDLS, CDR2 YYNGEE. Trimming took off 0 bases at V and 1 base at J, with 4 bases between the two ends. The CDR3 loop spans 14 amino acids. The sample was PBMCs. This receptor was obtained from a man aged 25 to 40 in good health and CMV-seropositive. The chain couples TRBV9 to TRBJ2-2; no definite D call. The CDR3 coding sequence is TGTGCCAGCAGCGTAGTAGAGAACACCGGGGAGCTGTTTTTT. Translated, it gives CASSVVENTGELFF.